This TCR beta chain originates from a study of shared clonotypes between healthy human individuals (TCRdb year 2020). At the level of the whole study: A few men and two women, aged 18 to 49 years, made up the cohort. For each donor, three plates each were used for CD4 naive and CD4 memory, two plates were used for CD8 naive, and one plate was used for CD8 memory. To estimate repertoire size and how much clonotype sharing occurs between individuals, the study deeply sequenced the blood TCR repertoires of several healthy adults. To increase sequencing depth and limit assay-specific biases, different laboratories used diverse techniques to prepare libraries and sequence TCR repertoires. Between about 0.8 and 9 billion PBMCs per donor were obtained by leukapheresis.

Concerning this clone: The antigen it recognizes is unknown. No qualities accompany the bases; no much larger clone lies one base away.

Study-wide findings and limitations: Sharing across a few donors was observed for about 5% of naive CD4, 3% to 3.5% of naive CD8, roughly 2.4% of memory CD4, and about 0.39% of memory CD8 clonotypes. Only blood was sampled, and tissue TCR repertoires likely differ from those in blood. Compared with non-shared clonotypes, clonotypes shared by all four sorted-subset donors had higher generation probabilities. Naive subsets generally had larger estimated clonotype richness than memory subsets. Based on pairwise subsampling, the degree of clonotype sharing among donors was expected to be affected by sequencing depth. Rarefaction of sorted-subset datasets indicated incomplete sequencing despite the large sequencing depth. Because the study included only a small number of donors, the genetic and exposure-history diversity represented was limited.

The CDR3 goes from the cysteine to the phenylalanine over 15 residues. The read is trimmed to its CDR3 DNA, 45 bases read in frame from base 1. Based on the germline V gene, the CDR1 and CDR2 sequences are SNHLY and FYNNEI. The V end loses 2 bases and the J end loses 2 bases, and a stretch of 11 bases separates them. Using the deep immunoSEQ assay, TCR CDR3 regions were amplified from genomic DNA by multiplex PCR. Genomic DNA extracted from each cell subset was distributed evenly over all wells of several immunoSEQ 96-well plates, and each plate served as one replicate. Each replicate PCR for sorted subsets received approximately 200 ng genomic DNA, equal to tens of thousands of T cell genomes. Purified libraries were quantified with a Qubit 3.0 fluorometer, sized on a Bioanalyzer 2100, and re-quantified with the KAPA Library Quantification kit. Each immunoSEQ 96-well plate was sequenced on its own single-read 150-cycle Illumina NextSeq 550 flow cell. As for how the authors treated the data: Because the immunoSEQ output included only junctional sequences and no quality scores, the filtering could not be the same as the filtering used for full-length reads. To assign V/J genes and CDR3, sequences were annotated using PyIR, a Python wrapper for IgBLAST v1.9, with IMGT germline references. Any read was removed if the V/J assignment was weak (E-value above 1e-6), the CDR3 was missing, or the read contained stop codons, out-of-frame junctions, or ambiguous translated residues. V3J clonotypes were defined as sequences sharing an identical inferred V gene, J gene, and CDR3 amino acid sequence. Percentage overlap between repertoires was calculated by dividing the number of shared unique clonotypes by the size of the smaller repertoire. Three approaches were used to assess repertoire richness: RTK rarefaction, the Chao1 estimator, and Recon v2.1 estimates of unobserved clonotypes. For all TCRbeta clonotypes obtained by the gDNA method from several donors, generation probabilities were computed with OLGA. The table was pulled from immuneACCESS by TCRdb, which kept in-frame rearrangements only. Such tables lose some clones; where checked, under half of the loss comes from unresolved V genes, and the rest has no known cause. The DNA gave D and trimming, while V, J and clone size come from that table. This sample comprises about 960,000 clones, 76% of them detected only once. The ten largest clones take up about 1.5% of the sample.

Healthy HIV-negative adults with no recently reported acute infections or vaccinations were included as donors. All donors were Caucasian adults living in Nashville, Tennessee, USA. CD4+ T cells were enriched by magnetic negative selection; naive cells were then positively selected on CD45RA, and the negative fraction formed the memory subset. Blood was obtained by leukapheresis, after which PBMCs were separated by Ficoll-Histopaque density gradient centrifugation and cryopreserved in liquid nitrogen vapor phase. Purity and quantity of every magnetically sorted T cell population were checked by analytical flow cytometry. Genomic DNA was isolated from each sorted fraction and quantified by UV absorbance on a Nanodrop 2000c.

The chain couples TRBV2 to TRBJ2-3, with TRBD2 tentatively as D gene (5 bases match). This TCR derives from a man between 18 and 35 years old in good health. The sequencing input was memory CD4+ T cells sorted from blood. Interpreted using the paper, the cell subset or site label stands for: CD45RA-negative fraction. The CDR3 here reads CASSEITGDTDTQYF. The DNA sequence reads TGTGCCAGCAGTGAAATTACCGGGGACACAGATACGCAGTATTTT.